This T cell receptor (beta chain) stems from a study of blood T cell repertoires in COVID-19. For the study at large: The cDNA or gDNA used as material had been derived from T cells, B-cell-depleted T cells, or PBMCs.

Study members were between about 18 and 95 years old and lived in 24 US regions. The J segment lost 0 bases and the V segment lost 3 bases, leaving 6 bases of the junction unmatched. The CDR3 contains 15 residues. Per the germline V gene, CDR1 is SQVTM and CDR2 is ANQGSEA. Original data processing: Amplification of reference gene primers provided the estimated nucleated cell counts. The table came from immunoSEQ multiplex PCR; TCRdb's copy has only in-frame clones and leaves some out. V and J calls and clone size are those listed in that table; D and trimming were worked out from the DNA. Of a few hundred thousand clones listed, around 87% are singletons.

Material for sequencing was PBMCs or T cells enriched from blood (not recorded which). This clonotype was obtained from a woman younger than 30 with acute COVID-19. The chain combines TRBV29-1 with TRBJ2-7; 9 bases fit TRBD2. CDR3 DNA sequence: TGCAGCGTTGAGCTAGCGGGAAGGCCCTCCTACGAGCAGTACTTC. Translated: CSVELAGRPSYEQYF.